A single sample gave rise to the 22 T cell receptor beta chains below, sequenced in a study of brain T cells in children with intractable seizures. Some clones are missing from TCRdb's copy, which holds only in-frame ones; the method was immunoSEQ multiplex PCR. The data hold 340,000 or so clones, with 93% observed a single time. As to time point: blood from clinic visit 5 months post-surgery; TSC patient then seizure free. This specimen was peripheral blood, taken 4 to 5 months after surgery. The receptors come from a boy younger than two with tuberous sclerosis and intractable seizures.

This sequence joins TRBV2 and TRBJ2-7, with D maybe TRBD2 (6 bases). V shed 4 bases and J shed 5 bases, with 12 bases lying between them. CDR1 and CDR2 from the germline V gene are SNHLY and FYNNEI. The CDR3 loop spans 13 amino acids. CDR3: CASSAPGLNEQYF. The CDR3 nucleotides read TGTGCCAGCAGTGCCCCGGGACTCAACGAGCAGTACTTC.

The chain links TRBV9 to TRBJ2-2; D is unclear. The ends were cut back, 0 bases at V and 6 bases at J, with 18 bases in the middle. Per germline, CDR1 SGDLS and CDR2 YYNGEE. The CDR3 consists of 17 residues. CDR3 bases: TGTGCCAGCAGCGTAGGGGATGTTAGGTCGGCCCCCGGGGAGCTGTTTTTT. It encodes CASSVGDVRSAPGELFF.

The chain combines TRBV13 with TRBJ1-1, with unresolved D. The CDR3 is 12 residues long. Germline V gene data show CDR1 as PRHDT and CDR2 as FYEKMQ (reference sequence). Between the trimmed V and J ends, which lost 0 bases and 4 bases, there was a span of 3 bases. As DNA, the CDR3 is TGTGCCAGCAGCTTAGGATCCACTGAAGCTTTCTTT. Protein product: CASSLGSTEAFF.

The V call is TRBV20-1, the J call TRBJ2-7, with D hard to call. The V end was cut by 3 bases, the J end by 3 bases, with 9 bases between. The CDR3 has 12 residues. Germline V gives CDR1 DFQATT, CDR2 SNEGSKA (reference sequence). The CDR3 region has the DNA TGCAGTGCTAGTTTCAGAAACTACGAGCAGTACTTC. Amino acid sequence: CSASFRNYEQYF.

V and J are TRBV7-9 and TRBJ2-7, with D perhaps TRBD2 (6 bases). Trimming took off 4 bases at V and 0 bases at J, with 7 bases between the two ends. Germline CDR1 is SEHNR and CDR2 is FQNEAQ (reference sequence). This CDR3 contains 13 residues. DNA of the CDR3: TGTGCCAGCAGCTCGACTAGCTCCTACGAGCAGTACTTC. It encodes CASSSTSSYEQYF.

V gene TRBV7-9 combines with J gene TRBJ1-2, with D possibly TRBD1 on 5 matching bases. CDR3 length equals 12 residues. Germline CDR1 and CDR2: SEHNR and FQNEAQ (reference sequence). Deletions cut 6 bases from V and 3 bases from J, with 8 bases between. The CDR3 spells CASRGLDYGYTF. Here the CDR3 DNA reads TGTGCCAGCAGGGGGCTGGACTATGGCTACACCTTC.

The rearrangement links TRBV28 to TRBJ2-1, with a possible D match to TRBD2 (6 bases). This CDR3 comprises 16 residues. The V gene's germline CDR1 is MDHEN and CDR2 SYDVKM. The V end lost 6 bases, the J end lost 2 bases, and 17 bases lay between the germline ends. In nucleotides, the CDR3 is TGTGCCAGCAGATTCCTCGGAGCGGGCCCCTACAATGAGCAGTTCTTC. Residues: CASRFLGAGPYNEQFF.

The genes are TRBV29-1 and TRBJ1-2, with 7 bases aligning to TRBD1. Germline loops: CDR1 SQVTM, CDR2 ANQGSEA. This CDR3 has 14 residues. The ends lost 2 bases at V and 8 bases at J; junction bases unmatched: 11. CDR3 region: CSVESEGAAKGYTF. The CDR3 DNA follows: TGCAGCGTTGAATCAGAGGGGGCTGCGAAAGGCTACACCTTC.

This chain uses TRBV2 with TRBJ2-3, with 8 bases aligning to TRBD1. The CDR3 totals 14 residues. V lost 4 bases, J lost 8 bases, and 8 bases stayed unmatched. Germline CDR1 and CDR2: SNHLY and FYNNEI. CDR3 amino acids: CASSALDRESTQYF. The CDR3 DNA follows: TGTGCCAGCAGTGCGCTGGACAGGGAGTCTACGCAGTATTTT.

This sequence joins TRBV2 and TRBJ2-2; possibly TRBD2 for D (5 bases). Between the trimmed V and J ends, which lost 2 bases and 2 bases, there was a span of 12 bases. The CDR3 loop spans 16 amino acids. Germline V gene lookup returns CDR1 SNHLY and CDR2 FYNNEI. The CDR3 region is CASSENQRTNTGELFF. The CDR3 DNA reads as TGTGCCAGCAGTGAAAATCAAAGGACTAACACCGGGGAGCTGTTTTTT.

This clone was seen just once. The V call is TRBV6-6, the J call TRBJ2-1; 11 bases agree with TRBD2. Germline lookup yields CDR1 MNHNY and CDR2 SVGAGI (reference sequence). V gave up 3 bases and J gave up 6 bases; unmatched junction bases: 1. The CDR3 is made up of 14 amino acids. The CDR3 bases are TGTGCCAGCAGTTATGGGACTAGCGGCAATGAGCAGTTCTTC. It translates to CASSYGTSGNEQFF.

In the case of this clone: The sample contains more than one DNA sequence encoding this CDR3. The rearrangement links TRBV7-2 to TRBJ2-7, with D maybe TRBD1 (6 bases). Trimming stripped 1 base from V and 0 bases from J, with 7 bases between. The CDR3 runs 14 residues. From germline, CDR1 is SGHTA and CDR2 FQGNSA. The CDR3 nucleotides read TGTGCCAGCAGCTTAGAGGACAGCTCCTACGAGCAGTACTTC. Residues: CASSLEDSSYEQYF.

The J gene is TRBJ2-3, the V gene TRBV29-1, with 12 positions matching TRBD2. The V gene's germline CDR1 is SQVTM and CDR2 ANQGSEA. V shed 2 bases and J 2 bases; nucleotides not matched to a gene: 11. This CDR3 is built from 18 residues. The CDR3 region is CSVEKGGTSGPPTDTQYF. Written as DNA, the CDR3 is TGCAGCGTTGAAAAAGGGGGGACTAGCGGGCCACCCACAGATACGCAGTATTTT.

The chain is built from TRBV7-2 and TRBJ2-5; the D gene could be TRBD1 or TRBD2 (6 bases each). Trimming cost V 5 bases and J 2 bases, with 21 bases left between them. Germline assignment: CDR1 SGHTA and CDR2 FQGNSA. The CDR3 sequence is 17 residues long. The DNA of the CDR3 is TGTGCCAGCAGCCTCCGGTTAGGGGGGCTAAAACAAGAGACCCAGTACTTC. Translation: CASSLRLGGLKQETQYF.

The rearrangement uses TRBV7-2 and TRBJ2-3, with no clear D. CDR3 length: 16 amino acids. The V gene lost 5 bases and the J gene lost 0 bases, with 15 bases spanning the gap. Germline loops: CDR1 SGHTA, CDR2 FQGNSA. The CDR3 spells CASSPGRRRSTDTQYF. DNA of the CDR3: TGTGCCAGCAGCCCAGGCCGTCGCAGGAGCACAGATACGCAGTATTTT.

In DNA, the CDR3 is TGTGCCACCAGTGATTTATGGGATACGCAGTATTTT. Translating it yields CATSDLWDTQYF. V usage is TRBV24-1 and J usage is TRBJ2-3; D unclear. Germline CDR1 and CDR2: KGHDR and SFDVKD. Trimming left V 1 base short and J 6 bases short, with 4 bases between. The CDR3 extends over 12 amino acids.

V and J are TRBV27 and TRBJ2-6; possibly TRBD1 for D (5 bases). Trimming stripped 1 base from V and 0 bases from J, with 13 bases between. The CDR3 is 18 residues long. Per germline, CDR1 MNHEY and CDR2 SMNVEV (reference sequence). The CDR3 loop reads CASSLYPSDSSGANVLTF. For the CDR3, the DNA is TGTGCCAGCAGTTTATACCCCTCCGACAGCTCTGGGGCCAACGTCCTGACTTTC.

This chain uses TRBV30 with TRBJ2-7; D is ambiguous. V was pared by 0 bases and J by 12 bases, with 18 bases between. Germline V CDR1 and CDR2: GTSNPN, SVGIG (reference sequence). This CDR3 is built from 13 residues. The DNA for the CDR3 is TGTGCCTGGAGTGTTGGGTCCCGGACGGGCGGGTACTTC. Amino acids: CAWSVGSRTGGYF.

The rearrangement links TRBV3-1 (or the pseudogene TRBV3-2) to TRBJ2-3; TRBD2 matches 7 bases. Germline V gives CDR1 LGHDT, CDR2 YNNKEL (reference sequence). The CDR3 loop spans 17 amino acids. J lost 2 bases, V lost 0 bases, and 8 bases had no gene match. Here the CDR3 reads CASSQDPRDYNTDTQYF. The CDR3 coding sequence is TGTGCCAGCAGCCAAGATCCCCGGGACTACAACACAGATACGCAGTATTTT.

CDR3: CASVLSAGGPYEQYF. The CDR3 region has the DNA TGTGCCAGCGTTCTTTCAGCGGGAGGGCCGTACGAGCAGTACTTC. The chain links TRBV11-2 to TRBJ2-7; 10 nucleotides line up with TRBD2. The CDR3 has 15 amino acids. CDR1 is SGHAT, CDR2 FQNNGV, per germline. V lost 8 bases to trimming and J lost 4 bases; unmatched junction nucleotides: 11.

The V and J genes are TRBV12-3 or TRBV12-4 and TRBJ2-7; D is undetermined. This CDR3 is 12 amino acids long. Trimming took 2 bases from V and 2 from J, leaving 4 bases between them. The CDR3 coding sequence is TGTGCCAGCAGTTTATCGGCCTACGAGCAGTACTTC. It is translated as CASSLSAYEQYF.

This clone was counted between two and nine times. J is TRBJ2-1 and V is TRBV7-3; weak D call: TRBD2 (6 bases). Looked up from germline, CDR1 is SGHTA and CDR2 is FQGTGA. CDR3 length equals 15 residues. Deletions cut 2 bases from V and 0 bases from J, with 8 bases between. In DNA, the CDR3 is TGTGCCAGCAGCTTACTAGCGAGCTCCTACAATGAGCAGTTCTTC. Its protein product is CASSLLASSYNEQFF.